The 30 T cell receptor beta chains below were found in one sample sequenced in a study of Ad26.COV2.S vaccination and SARS-CoV-2 variants. Repertoires were generated with immunoSEQ multiplex PCR, while TCRdb's copy carries only in-frame clones and drops some. Found here are roughly 400,000 clones, around 92% of them singletons; the top ten hold roughly 1.7%. Treatment specified: 15 to 20 received Ad26.COV2.S at low or high dose, single or two shots; five or six received placebo; per-sample allocation not given. Day 63 after the first injection of vaccine or placebo was the sampling time. The sequencing used peripheral blood, collected in a trial of Ad26.COV2.S vaccine versus placebo. The receptors come from a person between 18 and 59 years old who received the Ad26.COV2.S COVID-19 vaccine or a placebo.

This chain joins TRBV4-3 and TRBJ2-1, with D tentatively TRBD2 (5 bases). The CDR3 runs 15 residues. V was pared by 2 bases and J by 4 bases, with 12 bases between. Germline V gives CDR1 LGHNA, CDR2 YSLEER. The CDR3 nucleotides are TGCGCCAGCAGCCAATACGGCCGCGGGTACAATGAGCAGTTCTTC. This sequence encodes CASSQYGRGYNEQFF.

The V call is TRBV7-8, the J call TRBJ2-5; D is unresolved. The CDR3 spans 15 residues. The V end lost 1 base, the J end lost 2 bases, and 11 bases lay between the germline ends. Germline CDR1 is SGHVS and CDR2 is FQNEAQ. In DNA, the CDR3 is TGTGCCAGCAGCTTAGAGCCGGGTTTACAAGAGACCCAGTACTTC. Its protein product is CASSLEPGLQETQYF.

V gene TRBV4-1 combines with J gene TRBJ1-2, with no clear D. V was clipped by 1 base and J by 6 bases, with 18 bases between them. The CDR3 has 16 amino acids. CDR1 and CDR2 (germline): MGHRA, YSYEKL. CDR3 in DNA: TGCGCCAGCAGCCAAGGGCTTCTTGTGGGCTTGGATGGCTACACCTTC. This translates into CASSQGLLVGLDGYTF.

V and J are TRBV6-5 and TRBJ2-7; 7 bases line up with TRBD1. The germline CDR1 and CDR2 sequences are MNHEY and SVGAGI. This CDR3 region has 13 residues. The V gene end was trimmed by 4 bases and the J gene end by 4 bases; junction bases not matched to a gene: 4. The CDR3 bases are TGTGCCAGCAGTTTCGGACAGGTATACGAGCAGTACTTC. Translating gives CASSFGQVYEQYF.

The gene calls are TRBV4-3 and TRBJ2-7, with TRBD2 matching over 11 bases. The CDR3 contains 15 residues. V was pared by 1 base and J by 4 bases, with 3 bases of the junction left unmatched. The germline V gene encodes CDR1 LGHNA and CDR2 YSLEER. This CDR3 is CASSQGASGGYEQYF. The CDR3 DNA is TGCGCCAGCAGCCAAGGAGCTAGCGGGGGGTACGAGCAGTACTTC.

The V and J genes are TRBV15 and TRBJ1-2, with D possibly being TRBD1 (6 bases). CDR1 and CDR2 (germline): LNHNV, YYDKDF (reference sequence). Trimming shortened V by 3 bases and J by 5 bases, and 13 bases separated the two germline ends. CDR3 length equals 14 residues. CDR3: CATSRSRTAYGYTF. The DNA of the CDR3 is TGTGCCACCAGCAGGTCTCGGACAGCATATGGCTACACCTTC.

The V gene is TRBV28, the J gene TRBJ2-5, with 7 bases aligning to TRBD2. The V and J ends lost 5 bases and 2 bases, in that order; junction bases with no gene match: 8. From germline, CDR1 is MDHEN and CDR2 SYDVKM. The CDR3 spans 15 residues. CDR3 in DNA: TGTGCCAGCAGTACCTCCCACGGGGGGCAAGAGACCCAGTACTTC. Its protein is CASSTSHGGQETQYF.

This sequence joins TRBV7-8 and TRBJ2-5; D is undetermined. Trimming stripped 5 bases from V and 2 bases from J, with 9 bases between. Germline V gene data show CDR1 as SGHVS and CDR2 as FQNEAQ. The CDR3 extends over 13 amino acids. CDR3 residues: CASSLGDQETQYF. The CDR3 region has the DNA TGTGCCAGCAGCCTAGGCGATCAAGAGACCCAGTACTTC.

The rearrangement uses TRBV15 and TRBJ1-1; D perhaps matches TRBD1 (6 bases). The V gene lost 1 base and the J gene lost 1 base, with 22 bases spanning the gap. In germline, CDR1 is LNHNV, CDR2 YYDKDF (reference sequence). The CDR3 is 19 residues long. In DNA, the CDR3 is TGTGCCACCAGCAGAGCCCCCCCCGGGACAAATAAGAAGAACACTGAAGCTTTCTTT. Protein sequence: CATSRAPPGTNKKNTEAFF.

The chain couples TRBV29-1 to TRBJ2-1; D might be TRBD1 (5 bases). V lost 6 bases to trimming and J lost 6 bases, with 9 bases between them. The V gene's germline CDR1 is SQVTM and CDR2 ANQGSEA. The CDR3 runs 11 residues. The CDR3 reads CSVIGVNEQFF. In DNA, the CDR3 is TGCAGCGTAATAGGGGTCAATGAGCAGTTCTTC.

This clone was observed once. The rearrangement joins TRBV2 to TRBJ2-1, with TRBD2 identical over 14 bases. The CDR3 covers 16 residues. The junction had 7 bases not matched to a gene; V was cut back by 11 bases and J by 1 base. Germline V gene sequence: CDR1 SNHLY, CDR2 FYNNEI. The CDR3 DNA is TGTGCCTCCGTGGGGACTAGCGGGGGATCCTACAATGAGCAGTTCTTC. This encodes CASVGTSGGSYNEQFF.

CDR3 amino acids: CASSYSGGGAGGELFF. The CDR3, as DNA: TGTGCCAGCAGTTACTCGGGCGGGGGGGCAGGCGGGGAGCTGTTTTTT. J is TRBJ2-2 and V is TRBV6-5; 9 positions match TRBD2. The CDR3 totals 16 residues. Trimming took 0 bases from V and 7 from J; bases not matched to a gene: 6. Germline V CDR1 and CDR2: MNHEY, SVGAGI.

The rearrangement uses TRBV19 and TRBJ2-3; no reliable D call. Germline V gene lookup returns CDR1 LNHDA and CDR2 SQIVND (reference sequence). V dropped 3 bases and J dropped 6 bases, with 10 bases sitting between them. The CDR3 consists of 13 residues. CDR3 nucleotide sequence: TGTGCCAGTAGTATCGCTGGGTGGGATACGCAGTATTTT. The encoded protein is CASSIAGWDTQYF.

The J gene is TRBJ1-5, the V gene TRBV5-5, with 7 bases that match TRBD1. Germline CDR1 is SGHKS and CDR2 is YYEKEE (reference sequence). V dropped 4 bases and J dropped 5; count of bases not matched to a gene: 9. This CDR3 has 15 residues. For the CDR3, the DNA is TGTGCCAGCAGCGCGACGACAGGGTCGGATCAGCCCCAGCATTTT. Its translation is CASSATTGSDQPQHF.

The rearrangement joins TRBV2 to TRBJ2-3; D not resolved. The CDR3 loop spans 11 amino acids. CDR1 and CDR2 (germline): SNHLY, FYNNEI. V was pared by 10 bases and J by 7 bases, with 12 bases between. This CDR3 is CATQGGNTQYF. The CDR3 DNA follows: TGTGCCACTCAAGGCGGTAATACGCAGTATTTT. The variable domain in full, completed from reference TRBV2 and TRBJ2-3, reads EPEVTQTPSHQVTQMGQEVILRCVPISNHLYFYWYRQILGQKVEFLVSFYNNEISEKSEIFDDQFSVERPDGSNFTLKIRSTKLEDSAMYFCATQGGNTQYFGPGTRLTVL.

The V gene is TRBV19, the J gene TRBJ2-3; D might be TRBD2 (7 bases). V lost 5 bases to trimming and J lost 6 bases, with 15 bases between them. The CDR3 contains 14 residues. The V gene's germline CDR1 is LNHDA and CDR2 SQIVND (reference sequence). The CDR3 spells CASSPRGAADTQYF. For the CDR3, the DNA is TGTGCCAGTAGTCCCCGGGGGGCCGCGGATACGCAGTATTTT.

The CDR3 region is CASSKVKSGTGLYEQYF. Here the CDR3 DNA reads TGTGCCAGCAGCAAAGTCAAAAGCGGGACGGGACTCTACGAGCAGTACTTC. This chain links TRBV21-1 with TRBJ2-7; no check of the table's D call, TRBD2, against the DNA was made. TRBV21-1 is designated a pseudogene. This CDR3 is 17 amino acids long.

This clone has a handful of counts. The chain is built from TRBV7-6 and TRBJ2-3; TRBD2 matches 12 bases. The germline V gene encodes CDR1 SGHVS and CDR2 FNYEAQ. V was clipped by 4 bases and J by 0 bases; unmatched bases: 2. The CDR3 length is 16 residues. CDR3 DNA sequence: TGTGCCAGCAGCTCGACTAGCGGGGGTAGCACAGATACGCAGTATTTT. Encoded protein: CASSSTSGGSTDTQYF.

The rearrangement uses TRBV27 and TRBJ2-3, with TRBD2 matching over 9 bases. Germline CDR1 MNHEY, CDR2 SMNVEV (reference sequence). The CDR3 length is 14 residues. The ends lost 5 bases at V and 7 bases at J; junction bases unmatched: 7. The CDR3 region has the DNA TGTGCCAGCAGTGGGCGGGGGGGAGGATATACGCAGTATTTT. It yields the protein CASSGRGGGYTQYF.

V gene TRBV11-2 combines with J gene TRBJ2-7; a possible D gene is TRBD1 (6 bases). The CDR3 is 15 amino acids. V was cut by 1 base and J by 0 bases, with 10 bases left in between. Looked up from germline, CDR1 is SGHAT and CDR2 is FQNNGV. The CDR3: CASSLGTVSSYEQYF. The CDR3 bases are TGTGCCAGCAGCTTAGGGACAGTGAGCTCCTACGAGCAGTACTTC.

The genes are TRBV11-3 and TRBJ2-7; perhaps TRBD1 as D (5 bases). CDR1 and CDR2 from the germline V gene are SGHNT and YENEEA. Trimming shortened V by 4 bases and J by 6 bases, and 13 bases separated the two germline ends. The CDR3 runs to 13 residues. The CDR3 protein is CASSSRQGSEQYF. The CDR3 DNA sequence: TGTGCCAGCAGCTCCCGTCAGGGTTCCGAGCAGTACTTC. Full variable domain (missing parts from reference TRBV11-3 and TRBJ2-7): EAGVVQSPRYKIIEKKQPVAFWCNPISGHNTLYWYLQNLGQGPELLIRYENEEAVDDSQLPKDRFSAERLKGVDSTLKIQPAELGDSAVYLCASSSRQGSEQYFGPGTRLTVT.

Worth noting for this clone: Additional DNA sequences in this sample encode the identical CDR3. The chain couples TRBV18 to TRBJ1-1; 8 bases are shared with TRBD1. The CDR3 spans 16 residues. Germline V gene data show CDR1 as KGHSH and CDR2 as LQKENI. V lost 3 bases and J lost 0; bases outside the gene matches: 6. CDR3 loop: CASSPQGAPMNTEAFF. CDR3 nucleotides: TGTGCCAGCTCACCTCAGGGGGCCCCTATGAACACTGAAGCTTTCTTT.

The chain is built from TRBV20-1 and TRBJ2-1; no firm D call. This CDR3 has 11 residues. Germline assignment: CDR1 DFQATT and CDR2 SNEGSKA (reference sequence). Trimming left V 5 bases short and J 9 bases short, with 11 bases between. DNA for the CDR3: TGCAGTGCTCCGGGCGGCGGTGAGCAGTTCTTC. Its protein product is CSAPGGGEQFF.

The CDR3 spells CASGPTTGVAYNEQFF. Here the CDR3 DNA reads TGCGCCAGCGGTCCGACGACAGGGGTTGCCTACAATGAGCAGTTCTTC. V and J are TRBV5-1 and TRBJ2-1, with 8 bases aligning to TRBD1. Germline loops: CDR1 SGHRS, CDR2 YFSETQ. V dropped 7 bases and J dropped 2; count of bases not matched to a gene: 11. The CDR3 has 16 amino acids.

This rearrangement joins TRBV20-1 to TRBJ1-2; the D gene is possibly TRBD1 (5 bases). Per germline, CDR1 DFQATT and CDR2 SNEGSKA (reference sequence). CDR3 length: 12 residues. With 3 bases removed from V and 8 bases from J, the gap between germline ends came to 13 bases. As DNA, the CDR3 is TGCAGTGCTAGTGGACAAACTGGGGGCTACACCTTC. This encodes CSASGQTGGYTF.

The chain has TRBV7-2 and TRBJ1-3; weak D call: TRBD1 (5 bases). The CDR3 has 14 amino acids. The V gene's germline CDR1 is SGHTA and CDR2 FQGNSA. Trimming pared 2 bases from V and 2 bases from J, leaving 7 bases between. As DNA, the CDR3 is TGTGCCAGCAGCTTATCAGGGACTGGAAACACCATATATTTT. Protein: CASSLSGTGNTIYF. The variable domain in full, with the rest retrieved from reference TRBV7-2 and TRBJ1-3, is GAGVSQSPSNKVTEKGKDVELRCDPISGHTALYWYRQSLGQGLEFLIYFQGNSAPDKSGLPSDRFSAERTGGSVSTLTIQRTQQEDSAVYLCASSLSGTGNTIYFGEGSWLTVV.

This sequence joins TRBV7-2 and TRBJ1-6; unclear D gene. Trimming cost V 5 bases and J 9 bases, with 17 bases left between them. From germline, CDR1 is SGHTA and CDR2 FQGNSA. This CDR3 spans 15 amino acids. CDR3 DNA: TGTGCCAGCAGCGGCTCTCGGGTTGCAGGTTCACCCCTCCACTTT. Its protein product is CASSGSRVAGSPLHF.

The chain carries TRBV5-1 and TRBJ1-2; D call uncertain. Looked up from germline, CDR1 is SGHRS and CDR2 is YFSETQ. The CDR3 has 14 residues. V gave up 0 bases and J gave up 4 bases, with 10 bases separating them. CDR3 amino acids: CASSLVDGSYGYTF. CDR3 sequence (DNA): TGCGCCAGCAGCTTGGTAGACGGGTCCTATGGCTACACCTTC.

CDR3: CASSPGQGGNSPLHF. CDR3 sequence (DNA): TGTGCCAGCTCACCCGGACAGGGGGGTAATTCACCCCTCCACTTT. This chain uses TRBV18 with TRBJ1-6; 10 bases line up with TRBD1. CDR1 is KGHSH and CDR2 is LQKENI in the germline V gene. The junction had 2 bases not matched to a gene; V was cut back by 3 bases and J by 6 bases. The CDR3 runs 15 residues. Together with reference TRBV18 and TRBJ1-6, the CDR3 gives the full variable domain: NAGVMQNPRHLVRRRGQEARLRCSPMKGHSHVYWYRQLPEEGLKFMVYLQKENIIDESGMPKERFSAEFPKEGPSILRIQQVVRGDSAAYFCASSPGQGGNSPLHFGNGTRLTVT.

A single count supports this clone. This chain connects TRBV18 to TRBJ1-3; TRBD1 matches at 8 bases. Trimming took 6 bases from V and 0 from J; bases not matched to a gene: 16. The CDR3 runs 19 residues. Looked up from germline, CDR1 is KGHSH and CDR2 is LQKENI. CDR3 loop: CASSRAGTGHKSSGNTIYF. In DNA form, the CDR3 reads TGTGCCAGCTCCCGGGCCGGGACAGGCCATAAGAGCTCTGGAAACACCATATATTTT.